The sequence of this T cell receptor beta chain was determined in a study of blood T cell repertoires in COVID-19. Study overall: There were acute and convalescent COVID-19 samples, and they came from the United States, Italy and Spain. The cDNA or gDNA used as material had been derived from T cells, B-cell-depleted T cells, or PBMCs.

J was trimmed by 4 bases and V by 0 bases; bases with no gene match: 5. Germline-derived CDR1 and CDR2 are LGHNA and YSLEER. This CDR3 is built from 16 residues. In the original processing: How many nucleated cells were present was estimated from reference gene primer amplification. The assay was immunoSEQ multiplex PCR, and TCRdb's table has in-frame clones only and misses some. The DNA gave D and trimming, while V, J and clone size come from that table. This table has 200,000 to 300,000 clones, about 84% appearing once. This sequence joins TRBV4-3 and TRBJ2-3; the match to TRBD2 covers 9 bases. The source material was PBMCs or T cells enriched from blood (not recorded which). The source is a woman aged 45-60 years who had recovered from COVID-19. The CDR3 DNA reads TGCGCCAGCAGCCAAGAAGCTAGCGGGGTTGCAGATACGCAGTATTTT. This encodes CASSQEASGVADTQYF.